This T cell receptor (beta chain) derives from a study of shared clonotypes between healthy human individuals. Study-level points and caveats: Non-shared clonotypes had lower generation probabilities than those shared by all four donors. Larger richness was generally estimated for naive than memory subsets.

As for this clone: The antigen remains undetermined.

Deep was the level at which the assay was run. TCRdb's table, derived via immunoSEQ multiplex PCR, lists solely in-frame clones and lacks some. The sample records around 600,000 clones, 90% to 95% being singletons. This CDR3 has 11 amino acids. Per germline, CDR1 SNHLY and CDR2 FYNNEI. Trimming removed 7 bases at V and 9 bases at J, with 10 bases between. It was CD45RO-negative cells, positively selected for CCR7, that made up naive CD8 cells, with terminally differentiated effector memory CD45RA+ cells excluded. The clonotype was recovered from a woman aged 25-40 years in good health. Sequenced material: naive CD8+ T cells sorted from blood. The chain recombines TRBV2 with TRBJ2-1; D is ambiguous. CDR3 sequence: CASTLLGEQFF. CDR3 nucleotide sequence: TGTGCCAGCACCCTATTGGGTGAGCAGTTCTTC.